Sequencing of this T cell receptor (beta chain) was carried out in a study of blood T cell repertoires in COVID-19. The overall study: Donors in the United States, Italy and Spain gave samples during acute or convalescent COVID-19. PBMCs, B-cell-depleted T cells, or T cells provided the cDNA or gDNA that made up the material.

Source study methods: Estimates of nucleated cell counts were drawn from the amplification of reference gene primers. Sequencing used immunoSEQ multiplex PCR; TCRdb keeps in-frame clones, though not all of them. V and J calls and clone size are those listed in that table; D and trimming were worked out from the DNA. The sample includes about 280,000 clones, 85% to 90% of them seen just once. Enrolled through a virtual design, the participants were between about 18 and 100 years of age and came from about two dozen US areas. This TCR was sampled from a young woman with acute COVID-19. The sequencing input was PBMCs or T cells enriched from blood (not recorded which).

The CDR3 DNA reads as TGTGCCTCAGCTCGGGAGGGGGCTAATGAAAAACTGTTTTTT. It translates to CASAREGANEKLFF. The chain has TRBV7-6 and TRBJ1-4; D may be TRBD1 (6 bases). Germline CDR1 is SGHVS and CDR2 is FNYEAQ. The CDR3 has 14 residues. The V gene lost 11 bases and the J gene lost 3 bases, with 16 bases spanning the gap.